This T cell receptor beta chain was captured by sequencing in a study of shared clonotypes between healthy human individuals. Study overall: Donors were two women and a few men aged 18 to 49. Study-wide points: Relative to their counterparts shared across all four donors, non-shared clonotypes exhibited diminished generation probabilities.

Comments on this clone: Its antigen remains unknown.

V was cut by 2 bases and J by 0 bases, with 23 bases left in between. The CDR3 is 20 amino acids. The germline CDR1 and CDR2 sequences are SGHTA and FQGTGA. Sorted-subset replicate PCR reactions contained 200 ng DNA, corresponding to roughly 29,000 T cell genomes. TCRdb's table, derived via immunoSEQ multiplex PCR, lists solely in-frame clones and lacks some. The sample lists about a million clones, around 77% occurring once. Sequencing was done on a sample of memory CD4+ T cells from PBMCs. Subset meaning: CD45RA-negative fraction. This receptor was obtained from a man younger than 35 in good health. Some clones in this sample may be carry-over from other donors' samples. J is TRBJ2-1 and V is TRBV7-3; the D gene is possibly TRBD1 (6 bases). The CDR3: CASSLRGTGPSYSSYNEQFF. The CDR3, as DNA: TGTGCCAGCAGCTTACGGGGCACAGGGCCCTCTTATAGCTCCTACAATGAGCAGTTCTTC.